This TCR beta chain derives from a study of CD8 T cells in ankylosing spondylitis (dated by TCRdb to the late 2010s). Broadly, across the study: T cell receptor beta repertoires were profiled in healthy donors and ankylosing spondylitis patients so that disease-linked TCR variants could be found. The full study cohort comprised approximately 23 ankylosing spondylitis patients and 85 to 120 healthy donors. Peripheral blood samples were taken, and synovial fluid was additionally collected from ankylosing spondylitis patients.

CDR1 is given as SGDLS and CDR2 as YYNGEE, both from the germline V gene. The CDR3 has 15 amino acids, counting the end cysteine and phenylalanine. The CDR3 DNA has 45 bases and is translated from base 1. Trimming removed 0 bases from V and 4 bases from J, leaving 11 bases between the germline ends. This sample was sequenced with an Illumina HiSeq 2500. Quantitative 5'-RACE with molecular barcodes was used to prepare TCR beta libraries. The authors processed their data as follows. A new computational method, built on a probabilistic model of VDJ rearrangement, was used to identify disease-linked TCR variants. The raw public data were reprocessed by TCRdb itself: fastp quality trimming at Q25, MiXCR clonotype calling, in-frame beta chains only. Rows merge per CDR3 protein into single entries with the most common DNA and genes. The V and J calls follow TCRdb's processing rather than the paper's. In this sample the table shows 39,000 or so distinct CDR3 sequences, roughly 3% of which occur a single time. The ten top clones hold under 3.5% of the sample.

The paper as a whole reports these results and caveats: Blood from ankylosing spondylitis patients appeared to be characterized by a TCR beta motif made up of several highly homologous amino acid variants. Significant enrichment of the disease-linked clones was reported in matched synovial fluid samples from ankylosing spondylitis patients. In peripheral blood, the disease-linked clones were found at relatively low frequencies and had a CD8+ phenotype. Some TCR beta motif variants had previously been reported in synovial fluid and blood of reactive arthritis patients, which suggested common disease-initiation mechanisms.

This clonotype was seen at least ten times. Its binding antigen is unknown. No base-level quality is on record; no much larger clone is a single base apart. Sequencing input: blood, either unsorted or a sorted T cell fraction (not recorded which). The source of this sequence is a male donor with ankylosing spondylitis or in good health (not recorded which). The V and J genes are TRBV9 and TRBJ1-5, and the D gene may be TRBD1, 6 bases matching. CDR3 region: CASSVGDTNNQPQHF. The nucleotides are TGTGCCAGCAGCGTAGGGGACACAAATAATCAGCCCCAGCATTTT.